This T cell receptor beta chain was documented in a study of CD8 T cells in ankylosing spondylitis. Study conclusions and caveats: Within ankylosing spondylitis blood, a TCR beta motif made up of fewer than ten highly homologous variants appeared to be characteristic.

Germline values: CDR1 DFQATT, CDR2 SNEGSKA (reference sequence). The CDR3 totals 14 residues. V gave up 5 bases and J gave up 4 bases; unmatched junction bases: 9. TCRdb called the 5' RACE reads again in MiXCR, with one record for every CDR3 protein. The sample has 150,000 to 200,000 distinct CDR3 sequences; approximately 12% are singletons. This clonotype was seen at least ten times. No antigen is known for it. Source material: blood, either unsorted or a sorted T cell fraction (not recorded which). The origin of this receptor is a female donor with ankylosing spondylitis or in good health (not recorded which). V usage is TRBV20-1 and J usage is TRBJ1-2; 8 bases align to TRBD1. CDR3 amino acids: CSAPAGQGSYGYTF. CDR3 DNA sequence: TGCAGTGCTCCCGCCGGACAGGGAAGCTATGGCTACACCTTC.